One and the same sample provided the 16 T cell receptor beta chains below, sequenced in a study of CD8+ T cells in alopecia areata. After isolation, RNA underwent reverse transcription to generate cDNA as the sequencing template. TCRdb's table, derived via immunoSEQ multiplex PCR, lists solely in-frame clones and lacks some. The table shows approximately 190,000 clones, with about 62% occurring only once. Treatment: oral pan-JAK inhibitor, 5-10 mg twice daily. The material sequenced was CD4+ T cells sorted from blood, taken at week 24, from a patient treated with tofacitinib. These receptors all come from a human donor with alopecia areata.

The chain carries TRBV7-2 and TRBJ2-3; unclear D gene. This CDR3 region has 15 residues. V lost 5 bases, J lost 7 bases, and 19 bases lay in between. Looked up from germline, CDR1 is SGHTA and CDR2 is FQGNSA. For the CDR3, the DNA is TGTGCCAGCAGCAGCCGGCACGCTCTGGGGAATACGCAGTATTTT. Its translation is CASSSRHALGNTQYF. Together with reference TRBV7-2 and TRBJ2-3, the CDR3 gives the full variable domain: GAGVSQSPSNKVTEKGKDVELRCDPISGHTALYWYRQSLGQGLEFLIYFQGNSAPDKSGLPSDRFSAERTGGSVSTLTIQRTQQEDSAVYLCASSSRHALGNTQYFGPGTRLTVL.

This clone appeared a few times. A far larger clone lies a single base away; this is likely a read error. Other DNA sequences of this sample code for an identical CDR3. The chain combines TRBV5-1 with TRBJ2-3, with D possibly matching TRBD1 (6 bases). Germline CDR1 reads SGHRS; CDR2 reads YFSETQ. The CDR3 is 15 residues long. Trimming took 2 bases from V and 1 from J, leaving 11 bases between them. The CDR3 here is CASSFTGPRTDTQYF. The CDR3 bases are TGCGCCAGCAGCTTCACAGGGCCTCGCACAGATACGCAGTATTTT.

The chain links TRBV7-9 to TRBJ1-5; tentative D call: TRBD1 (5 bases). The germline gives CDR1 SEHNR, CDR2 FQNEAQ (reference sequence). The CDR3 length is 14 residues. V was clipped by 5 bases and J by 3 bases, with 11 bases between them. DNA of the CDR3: TGTGCCAGCAGCAGGGGAATCTCCAATCAGCCCCAGCATTTT. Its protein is CASSRGISNQPQHF.

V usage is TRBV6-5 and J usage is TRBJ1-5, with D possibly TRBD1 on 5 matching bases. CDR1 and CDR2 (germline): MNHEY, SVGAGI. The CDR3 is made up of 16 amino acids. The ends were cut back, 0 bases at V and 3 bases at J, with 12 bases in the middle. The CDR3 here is CASSYSSQGINQPQHF. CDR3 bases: TGTGCCAGCAGTTACTCGAGCCAGGGAATCAATCAGCCCCAGCATTTT.

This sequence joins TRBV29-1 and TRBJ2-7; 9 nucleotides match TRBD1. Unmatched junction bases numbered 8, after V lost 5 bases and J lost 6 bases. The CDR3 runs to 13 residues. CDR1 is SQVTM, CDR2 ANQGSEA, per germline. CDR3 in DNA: TGCAGCGTTCGACGGGACAGGGATCGCGAGCAGTACTTC. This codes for CSVRRDRDREQYF.

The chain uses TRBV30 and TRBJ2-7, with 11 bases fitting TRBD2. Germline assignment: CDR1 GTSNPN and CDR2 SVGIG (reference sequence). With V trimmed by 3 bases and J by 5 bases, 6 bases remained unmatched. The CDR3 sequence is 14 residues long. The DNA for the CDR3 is TGTGCCTGGAGACTAGCGGGAGTATCGGACGAGCAGTACTTC. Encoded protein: CAWRLAGVSDEQYF.

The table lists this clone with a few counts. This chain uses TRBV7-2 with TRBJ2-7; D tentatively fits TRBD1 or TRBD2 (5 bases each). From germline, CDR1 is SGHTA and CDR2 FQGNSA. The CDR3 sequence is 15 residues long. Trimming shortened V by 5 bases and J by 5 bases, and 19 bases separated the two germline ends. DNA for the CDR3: TGTGCCAGCAGCCTACCCGGTCGGGGACCTGACGAGCAGTACTTC. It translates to CASSLPGRGPDEQYF.

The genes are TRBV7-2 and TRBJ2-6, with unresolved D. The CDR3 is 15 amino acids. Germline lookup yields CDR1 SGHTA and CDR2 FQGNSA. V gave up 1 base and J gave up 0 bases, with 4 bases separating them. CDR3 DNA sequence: TGTGCCAGCAGCTTAGGGAGCTCTGGGGCCAACGTCCTGACTTTC. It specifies CASSLGSSGANVLTF.

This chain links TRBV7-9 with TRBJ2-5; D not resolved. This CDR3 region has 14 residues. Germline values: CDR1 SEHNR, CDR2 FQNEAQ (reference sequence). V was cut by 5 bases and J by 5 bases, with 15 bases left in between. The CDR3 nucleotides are TGTGCCAGCAGCATGGACCCCTTGGAGGAGACCCAGTACTTC. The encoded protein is CASSMDPLEETQYF. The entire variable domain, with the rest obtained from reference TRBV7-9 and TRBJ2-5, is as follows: DTGVSQNPRHKITKRGQNVTFRCDPISEHNRLYWYRQTLGQGPEFLTYFQNEAQLEKSRLLSDRFSAERPKGSFSTLEIQRTEQGDSAMYLCASSMDPLEETQYFGPGTRLLVL.

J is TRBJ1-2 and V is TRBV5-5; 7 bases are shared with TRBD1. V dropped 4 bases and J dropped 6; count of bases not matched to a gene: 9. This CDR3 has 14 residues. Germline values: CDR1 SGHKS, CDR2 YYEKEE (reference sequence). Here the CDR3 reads CASSDMTGLNGYTF. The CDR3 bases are TGTGCCAGCAGCGATATGACAGGGCTAAATGGCTACACCTTC.

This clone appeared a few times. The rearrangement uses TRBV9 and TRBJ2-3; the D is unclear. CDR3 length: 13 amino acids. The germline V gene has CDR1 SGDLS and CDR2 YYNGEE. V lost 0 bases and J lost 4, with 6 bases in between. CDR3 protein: CASSVAAADTQYF. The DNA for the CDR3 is TGTGCCAGCAGCGTAGCGGCAGCAGATACGCAGTATTTT.

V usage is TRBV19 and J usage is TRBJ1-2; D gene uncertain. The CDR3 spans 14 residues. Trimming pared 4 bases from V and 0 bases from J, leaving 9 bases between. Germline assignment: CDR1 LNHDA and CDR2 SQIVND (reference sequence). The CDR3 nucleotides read TGTGCCAGTAGTACCCGGATCCCTAACTATGGCTACACCTTC. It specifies CASSTRIPNYGYTF.

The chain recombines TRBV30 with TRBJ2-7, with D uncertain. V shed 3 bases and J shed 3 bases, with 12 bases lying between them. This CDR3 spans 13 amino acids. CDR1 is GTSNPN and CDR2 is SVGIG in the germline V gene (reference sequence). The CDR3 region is CAWRGPVVYEQYF. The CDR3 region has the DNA TGTGCCTGGAGAGGTCCAGTGGTCTACGAGCAGTACTTC.

The CDR3 nucleotides read TGCAGCGTTGCGAGCGGGACGAACTATGGCTACACCTTC. This encodes CSVASGTNYGYTF. J is TRBJ1-2 and V is TRBV29-1; TRBD1 is a possible D gene (5 bases). This CDR3 has 13 amino acids. Trimming stripped 4 bases from V and 2 bases from J, with 11 bases between. Per the germline V gene, CDR1 is SQVTM and CDR2 is ANQGSEA.

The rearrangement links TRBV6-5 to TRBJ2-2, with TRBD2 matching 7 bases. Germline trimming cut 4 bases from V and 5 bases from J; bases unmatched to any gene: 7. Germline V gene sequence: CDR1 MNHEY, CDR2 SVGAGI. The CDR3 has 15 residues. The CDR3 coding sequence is TGTGCCAGCAGTTTTCAACCGGGGGGAACCGGGGAGCTGTTTTTT. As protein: CASSFQPGGTGELFF.

In nucleotides, the CDR3 is TGCGCCAGCAGCTGGACAGGGGAGAACGAAAAACTGTTTTTT. Its protein is CASSWTGENEKLFF. The chain uses TRBV5-1 and TRBJ1-4; 9 nucleotides align to TRBD1. CDR1 is SGHRS, CDR2 YFSETQ, per germline. The CDR3 loop spans 14 amino acids. The trim removed 3 bases at V and 8 bases at J, leaving 5 bases unmatched.